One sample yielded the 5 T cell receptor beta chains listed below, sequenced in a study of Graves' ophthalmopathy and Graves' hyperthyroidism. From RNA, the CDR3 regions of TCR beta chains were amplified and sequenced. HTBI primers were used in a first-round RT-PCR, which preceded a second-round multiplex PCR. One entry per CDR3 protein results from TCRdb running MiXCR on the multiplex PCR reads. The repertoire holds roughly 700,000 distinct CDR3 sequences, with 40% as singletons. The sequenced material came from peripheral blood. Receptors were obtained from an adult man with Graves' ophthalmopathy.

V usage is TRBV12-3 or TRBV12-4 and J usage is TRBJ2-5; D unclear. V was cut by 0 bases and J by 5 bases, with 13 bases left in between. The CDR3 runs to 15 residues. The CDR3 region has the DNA TGTGCCAGCAGTTTAGCGGGCCTAGGGCGGGAGACCCAGTACTTC. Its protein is CASSLAGLGRETQYF.

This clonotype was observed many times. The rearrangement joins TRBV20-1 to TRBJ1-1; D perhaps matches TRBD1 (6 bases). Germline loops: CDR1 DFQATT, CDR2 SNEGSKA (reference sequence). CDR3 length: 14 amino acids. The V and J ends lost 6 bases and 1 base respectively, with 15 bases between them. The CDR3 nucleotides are TGCAGTGCGGAAGAGGACAGCACGAACACTGAAGCTTTCTTT. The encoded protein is CSAEEDSTNTEAFF.

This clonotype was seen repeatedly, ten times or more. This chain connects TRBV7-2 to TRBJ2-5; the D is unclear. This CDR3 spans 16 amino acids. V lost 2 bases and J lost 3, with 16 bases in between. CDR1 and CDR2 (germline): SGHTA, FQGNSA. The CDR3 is CASSLWAAQFKETQYF. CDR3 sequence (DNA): TGTGCCAGCAGCTTATGGGCAGCCCAGTTCAAAGAGACCCAGTACTTC.

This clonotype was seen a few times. CDR3 nucleotide sequence: TGCAGTGCTAGAGAGCCTCGGTACCAAGAGACCCAGTACTTC. Protein sequence: CSAREPRYQETQYF. This chain uses TRBV20-1 with TRBJ2-5; D gene uncertain. V was trimmed by 0 bases and J by 0 bases, leaving 8 bases between them. Per germline, CDR1 DFQATT and CDR2 SNEGSKA (reference sequence). The CDR3 runs 14 residues.

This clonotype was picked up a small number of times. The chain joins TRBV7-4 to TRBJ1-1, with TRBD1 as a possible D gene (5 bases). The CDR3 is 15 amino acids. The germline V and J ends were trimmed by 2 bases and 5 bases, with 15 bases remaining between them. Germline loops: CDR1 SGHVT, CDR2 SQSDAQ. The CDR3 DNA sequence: TGTGCCAGCAGCTTATTGGGCAGCAGGGAGACTGAAGCTTTCTTT. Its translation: CASSLLGSRETEAFF.